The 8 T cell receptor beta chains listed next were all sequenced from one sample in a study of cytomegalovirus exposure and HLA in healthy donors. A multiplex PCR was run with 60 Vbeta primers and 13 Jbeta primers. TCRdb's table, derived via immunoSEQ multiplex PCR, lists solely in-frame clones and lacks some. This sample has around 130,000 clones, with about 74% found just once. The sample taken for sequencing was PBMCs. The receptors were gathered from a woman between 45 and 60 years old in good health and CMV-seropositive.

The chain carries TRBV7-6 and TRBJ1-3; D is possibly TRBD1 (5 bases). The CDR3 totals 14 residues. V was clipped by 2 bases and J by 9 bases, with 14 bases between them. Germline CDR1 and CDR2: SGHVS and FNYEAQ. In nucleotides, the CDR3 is TGTGCCAGCAGCTTACAGGGAAGGCTAAGCACCATATATTTT. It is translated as CASSLQGRLSTIYF.

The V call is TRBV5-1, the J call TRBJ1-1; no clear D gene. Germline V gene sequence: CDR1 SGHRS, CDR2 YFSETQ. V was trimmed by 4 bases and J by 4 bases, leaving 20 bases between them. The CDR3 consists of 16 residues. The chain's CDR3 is CASSRFGPTGSTEAFF. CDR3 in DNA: TGCGCCAGCAGCCGTTTCGGGCCGACGGGAAGCACTGAAGCTTTCTTT. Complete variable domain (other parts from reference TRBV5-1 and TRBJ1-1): KAGVTQTPRYLIKTRGQQVTLSCSPISGHRSVSWYQQTPGQGLQFLFEYFSETQRNKGNFPGRFSGRQFSNSRSEMNVSTLELGDSALYLCASSRFGPTGSTEAFFGQGTRLTVV.

CDR3 amino acids: CASRSSGGANEQFF. CDR3 in DNA: TGTGCCAGCAGATCCTCAGGGGGAGCAAATGAGCAGTTCTTC. The V and J genes are TRBV6-5 and TRBJ2-1, with 7 bases lining up with TRBD1. The CDR3 totals 14 residues. In germline, CDR1 is MNHEY, CDR2 SVGAGI. Trimming cost V 6 bases and J 7 bases; bases outside gene matches: 9.

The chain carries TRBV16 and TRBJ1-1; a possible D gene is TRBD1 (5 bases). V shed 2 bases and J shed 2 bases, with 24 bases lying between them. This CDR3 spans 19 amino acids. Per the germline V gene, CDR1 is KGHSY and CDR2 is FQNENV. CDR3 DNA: TGTGCCAGCAGCCAACGGGGACTGGGCCAACCCACTCTTAACACTGAAGCTTTCTTT. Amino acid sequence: CASSQRGLGQPTLNTEAFF.

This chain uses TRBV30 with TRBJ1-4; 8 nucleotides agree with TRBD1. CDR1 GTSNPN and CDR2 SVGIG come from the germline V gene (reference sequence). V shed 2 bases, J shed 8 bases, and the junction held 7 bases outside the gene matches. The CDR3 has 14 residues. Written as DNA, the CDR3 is TGTGCCTGGAGTCCATACAGGGGGGTCGAAAAACTGTTTTTT. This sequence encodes CAWSPYRGVEKLFF.

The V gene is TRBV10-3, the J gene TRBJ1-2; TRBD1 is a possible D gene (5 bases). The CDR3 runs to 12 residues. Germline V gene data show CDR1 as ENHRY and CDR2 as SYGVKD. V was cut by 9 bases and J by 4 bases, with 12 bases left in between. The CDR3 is CAIQQGGYGYTF. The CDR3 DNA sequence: TGTGCCATACAGCAGGGTGGCTATGGCTACACCTTC.

CDR3 sequence reads: CASSQPQSRVREKLFF. The CDR3 nucleotides are TGTGCCAGCAGCCAACCCCAGTCCAGGGTACGCGAAAAACTGTTTTTT. The rearrangement links TRBV14 to TRBJ1-4; possible D gene TRBD1, 5 bases. The germline V and J ends were trimmed by 2 bases and 8 bases, with 18 bases remaining between them. Germline CDR1 reads SGHDN; CDR2 reads FVKESK. The CDR3 length is 16 residues.

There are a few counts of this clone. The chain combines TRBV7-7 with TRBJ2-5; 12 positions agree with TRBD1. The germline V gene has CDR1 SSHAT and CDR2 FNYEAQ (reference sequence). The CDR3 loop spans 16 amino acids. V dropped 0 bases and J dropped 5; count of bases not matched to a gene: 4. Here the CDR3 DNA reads TGTGCCAGCAGCTTAGCTGGGGACAGGGGGCCGGAGACCCAGTACTTC. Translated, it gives CASSLAGDRGPETQYF.